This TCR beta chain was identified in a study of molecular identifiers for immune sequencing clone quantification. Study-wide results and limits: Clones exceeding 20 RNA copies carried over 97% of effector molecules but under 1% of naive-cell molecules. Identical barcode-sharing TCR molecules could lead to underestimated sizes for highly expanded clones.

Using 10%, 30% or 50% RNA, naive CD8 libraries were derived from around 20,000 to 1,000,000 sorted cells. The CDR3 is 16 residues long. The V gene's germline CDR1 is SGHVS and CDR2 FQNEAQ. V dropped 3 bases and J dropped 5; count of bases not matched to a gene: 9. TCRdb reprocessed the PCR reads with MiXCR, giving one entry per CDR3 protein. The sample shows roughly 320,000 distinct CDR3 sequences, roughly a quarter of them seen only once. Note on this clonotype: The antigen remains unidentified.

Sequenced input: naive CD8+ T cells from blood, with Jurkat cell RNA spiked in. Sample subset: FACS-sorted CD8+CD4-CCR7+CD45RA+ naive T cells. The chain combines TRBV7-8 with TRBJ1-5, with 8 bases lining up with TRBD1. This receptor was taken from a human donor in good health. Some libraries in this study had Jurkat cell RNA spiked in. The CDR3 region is CASSLGDRGRYQPQHF. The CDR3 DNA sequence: TGTGCCAGCAGCTTGGGAGACAGGGGAAGGTATCAGCCCCAGCATTTT.